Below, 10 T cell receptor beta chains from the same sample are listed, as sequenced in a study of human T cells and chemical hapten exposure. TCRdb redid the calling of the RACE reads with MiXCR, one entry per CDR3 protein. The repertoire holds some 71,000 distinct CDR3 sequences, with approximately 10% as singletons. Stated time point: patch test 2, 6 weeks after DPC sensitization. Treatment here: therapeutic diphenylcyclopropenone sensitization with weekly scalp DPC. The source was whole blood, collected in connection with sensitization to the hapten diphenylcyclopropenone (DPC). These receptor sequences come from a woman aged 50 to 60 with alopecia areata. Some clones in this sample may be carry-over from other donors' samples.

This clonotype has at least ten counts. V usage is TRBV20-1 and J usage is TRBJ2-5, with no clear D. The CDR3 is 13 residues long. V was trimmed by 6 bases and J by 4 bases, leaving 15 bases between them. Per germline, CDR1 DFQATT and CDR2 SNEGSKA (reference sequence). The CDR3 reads CSASTPTPETQYF. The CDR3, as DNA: TGCAGTGCCAGCACTCCGACCCCAGAGACCCAGTACTTC.

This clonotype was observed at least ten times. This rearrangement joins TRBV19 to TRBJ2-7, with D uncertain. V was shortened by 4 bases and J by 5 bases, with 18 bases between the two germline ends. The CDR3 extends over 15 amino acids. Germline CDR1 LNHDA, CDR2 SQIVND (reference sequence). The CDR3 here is CASSTRVPPLHEQYF. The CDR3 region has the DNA TGTGCCAGTAGTACCCGGGTCCCACCCTTGCACGAGCAGTACTTC.

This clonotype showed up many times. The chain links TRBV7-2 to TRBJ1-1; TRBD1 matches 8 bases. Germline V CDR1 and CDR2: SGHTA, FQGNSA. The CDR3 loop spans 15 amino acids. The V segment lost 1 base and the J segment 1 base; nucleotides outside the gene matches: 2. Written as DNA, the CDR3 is TGTGCCAGCAGCTTAGATCAGGGGGCGAACACTGAAGCTTTCTTT. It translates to CASSLDQGANTEAFF. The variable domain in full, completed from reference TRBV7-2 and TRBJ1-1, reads GAGVSQSPSNKVTEKGKDVELRCDPISGHTALYWYRQSLGQGLEFLIYFQGNSAPDKSGLPSDRFSAERTGGSVSTLTIQRTQQEDSAVYLCASSLDQGANTEAFFGQGTRLTVV.

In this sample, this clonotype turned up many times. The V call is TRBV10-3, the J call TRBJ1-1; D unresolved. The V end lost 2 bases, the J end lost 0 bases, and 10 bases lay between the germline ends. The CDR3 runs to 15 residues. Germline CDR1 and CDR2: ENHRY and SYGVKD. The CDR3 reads CAISEIFTVNTEAFF. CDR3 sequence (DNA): TGTGCCATCAGTGAGATCTTCACAGTGAACACTGAAGCTTTCTTT.

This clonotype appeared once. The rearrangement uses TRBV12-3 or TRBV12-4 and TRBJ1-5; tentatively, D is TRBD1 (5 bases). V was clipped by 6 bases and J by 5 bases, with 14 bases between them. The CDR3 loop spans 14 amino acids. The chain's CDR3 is CASSPIGGHQPQHF. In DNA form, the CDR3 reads TGTGCCAGCAGCCCGATCGGGGGACATCAGCCCCAGCATTTT.

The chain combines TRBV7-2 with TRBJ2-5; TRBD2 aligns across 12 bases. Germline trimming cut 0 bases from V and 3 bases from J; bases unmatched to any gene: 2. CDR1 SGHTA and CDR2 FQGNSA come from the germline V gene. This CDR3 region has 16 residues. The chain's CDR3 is CASSLALAGGKETQYF. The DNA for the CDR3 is TGTGCCAGCAGCTTAGCTCTAGCGGGAGGGAAAGAGACCCAGTACTTC.

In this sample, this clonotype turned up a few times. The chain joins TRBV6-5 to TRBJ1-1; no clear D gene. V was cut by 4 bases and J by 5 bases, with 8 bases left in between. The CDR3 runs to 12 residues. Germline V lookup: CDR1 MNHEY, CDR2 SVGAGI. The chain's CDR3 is CASSFVGTEAFF. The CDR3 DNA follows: TGTGCCAGCAGTTTCGTCGGGACTGAAGCTTTCTTT.

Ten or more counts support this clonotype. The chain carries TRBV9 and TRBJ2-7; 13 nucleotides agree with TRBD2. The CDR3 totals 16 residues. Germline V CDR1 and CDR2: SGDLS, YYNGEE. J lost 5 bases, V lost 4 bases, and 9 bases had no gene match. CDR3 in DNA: TGTGCCAGCAGCCCCCGACTAGCGGGAGGAAGGAACGAGCAGTACTTC. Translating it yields CASSPRLAGGRNEQYF.

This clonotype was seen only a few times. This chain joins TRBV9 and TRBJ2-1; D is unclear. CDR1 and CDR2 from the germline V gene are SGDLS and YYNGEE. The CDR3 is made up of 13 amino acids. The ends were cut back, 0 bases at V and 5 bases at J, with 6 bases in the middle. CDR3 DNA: TGTGCCAGCAGCGTAGACAGAAACAATGAGCAGTTCTTC. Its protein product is CASSVDRNNEQFF.

In DNA, the CDR3 is TGCAGTGCTAGAGACTTGACATTCATGAACACTGAAGCTTTCTTT. Translated: CSARDLTFMNTEAFF. The chain joins TRBV20-1 to TRBJ1-1; D remains ambiguous. This CDR3 has 15 residues. CDR1 is DFQATT, CDR2 SNEGSKA, per germline (reference sequence). Trimming shortened V by 0 bases and J by 0 bases, and 11 bases separated the two germline ends.